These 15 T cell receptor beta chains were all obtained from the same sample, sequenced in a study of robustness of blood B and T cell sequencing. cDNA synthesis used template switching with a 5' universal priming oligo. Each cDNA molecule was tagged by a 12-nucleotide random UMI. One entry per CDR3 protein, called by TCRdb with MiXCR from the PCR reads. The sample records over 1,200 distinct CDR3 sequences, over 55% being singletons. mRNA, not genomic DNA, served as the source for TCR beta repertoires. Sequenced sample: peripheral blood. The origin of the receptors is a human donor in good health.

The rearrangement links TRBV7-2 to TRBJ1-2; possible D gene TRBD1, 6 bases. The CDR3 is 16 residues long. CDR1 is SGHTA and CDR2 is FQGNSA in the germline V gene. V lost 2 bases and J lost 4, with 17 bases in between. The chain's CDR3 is CASSLTAWTEGYGYTF. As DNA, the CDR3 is TGTGCCAGCAGCTTAACTGCCTGGACAGAGGGCTATGGCTACACCTTC.

The CDR3 sequence is CSASPPQGYNEQFF. The DNA for the CDR3 is TGCAGTGCTAGCCCCCCTCAGGGATACAATGAGCAGTTCTTC. The chain uses TRBV20-1 and TRBJ2-1, with D tentatively TRBD1 (5 bases). Germline CDR1 and CDR2: DFQATT and SNEGSKA (reference sequence). This CDR3 contains 14 residues. V shed 3 bases and J shed 4 bases, with 13 bases lying between them.

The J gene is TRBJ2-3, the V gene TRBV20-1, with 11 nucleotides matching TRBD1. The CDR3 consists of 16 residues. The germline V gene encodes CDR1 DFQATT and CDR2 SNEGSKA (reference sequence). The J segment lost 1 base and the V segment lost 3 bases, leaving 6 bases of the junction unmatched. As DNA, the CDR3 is TGCAGTGCTAGCTCTTCGGGACAGGGGGGCACAGATACGCAGTATTTT. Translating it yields CSASSSGQGGTDTQYF.

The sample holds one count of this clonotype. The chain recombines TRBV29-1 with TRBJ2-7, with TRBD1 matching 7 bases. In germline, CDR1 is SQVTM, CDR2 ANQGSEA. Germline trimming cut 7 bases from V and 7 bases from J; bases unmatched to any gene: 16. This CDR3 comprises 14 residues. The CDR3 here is CSANSDRALGEQYF. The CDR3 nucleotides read TGCAGCGCAAACTCCGACAGGGCATTAGGGGAGCAGTACTTC.

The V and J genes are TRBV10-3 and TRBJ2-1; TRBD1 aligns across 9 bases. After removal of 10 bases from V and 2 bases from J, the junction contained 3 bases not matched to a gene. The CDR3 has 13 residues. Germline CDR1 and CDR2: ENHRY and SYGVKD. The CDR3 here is CATRQGAYNEQFF. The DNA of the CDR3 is TGTGCCACCAGACAGGGGGCCTACAATGAGCAGTTCTTC.

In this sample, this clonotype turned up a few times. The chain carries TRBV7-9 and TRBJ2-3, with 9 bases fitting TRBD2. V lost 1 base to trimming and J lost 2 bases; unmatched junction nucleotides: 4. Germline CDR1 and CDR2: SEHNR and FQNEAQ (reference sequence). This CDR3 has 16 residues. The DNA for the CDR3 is TGTGCCAGCAGCTTAGAGGCGGGGGGGATCACAGATACGCAGTATTTT. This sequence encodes CASSLEAGGITDTQYF.

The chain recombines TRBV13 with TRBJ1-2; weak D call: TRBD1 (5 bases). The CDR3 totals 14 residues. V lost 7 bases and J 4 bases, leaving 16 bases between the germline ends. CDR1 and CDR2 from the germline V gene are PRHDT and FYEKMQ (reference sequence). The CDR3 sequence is CASILREGFYGYTF. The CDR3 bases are TGTGCCAGCATCCTAAGGGAGGGGTTCTATGGCTACACCTTC.

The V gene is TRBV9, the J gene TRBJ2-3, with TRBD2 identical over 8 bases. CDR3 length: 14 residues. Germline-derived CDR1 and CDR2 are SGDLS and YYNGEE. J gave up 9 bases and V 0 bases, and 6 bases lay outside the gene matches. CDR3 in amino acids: CASSVVDSGDTQYF. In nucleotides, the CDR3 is TGTGCCAGCAGCGTAGTGGATAGCGGGGACACGCAGTATTTT.

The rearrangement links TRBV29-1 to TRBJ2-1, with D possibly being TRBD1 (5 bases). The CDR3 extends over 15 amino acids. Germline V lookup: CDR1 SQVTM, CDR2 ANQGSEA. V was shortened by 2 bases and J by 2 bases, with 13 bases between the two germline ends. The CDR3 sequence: CSVEKGQSPYNEQFF. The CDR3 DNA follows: TGCAGCGTTGAAAAGGGGCAGTCACCCTACAATGAGCAGTTCTTC.

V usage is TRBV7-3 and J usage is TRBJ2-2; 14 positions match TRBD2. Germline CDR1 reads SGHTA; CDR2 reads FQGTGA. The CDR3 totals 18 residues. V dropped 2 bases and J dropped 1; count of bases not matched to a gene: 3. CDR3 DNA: TGTGCCAGCAGCTTACCCGGACTAGCGGGGGGGAACACCGGGGAGCTGTTTTTT. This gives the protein CASSLPGLAGGNTGELFF.

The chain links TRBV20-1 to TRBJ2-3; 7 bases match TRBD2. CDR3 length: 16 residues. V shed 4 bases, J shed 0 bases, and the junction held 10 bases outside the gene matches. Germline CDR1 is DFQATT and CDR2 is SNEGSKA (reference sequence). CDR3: CSATLLADYSTDTQYF. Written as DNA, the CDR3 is TGCAGTGCTACACTTCTAGCGGACTATAGCACAGATACGCAGTATTTT.

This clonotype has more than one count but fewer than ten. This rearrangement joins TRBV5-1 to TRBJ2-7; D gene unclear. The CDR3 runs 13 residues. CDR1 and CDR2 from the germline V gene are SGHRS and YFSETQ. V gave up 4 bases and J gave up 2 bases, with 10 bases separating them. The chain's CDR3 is CASSPDPPYEQYF. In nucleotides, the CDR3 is TGCGCCAGCAGCCCGGACCCTCCCTACGAGCAGTACTTC.

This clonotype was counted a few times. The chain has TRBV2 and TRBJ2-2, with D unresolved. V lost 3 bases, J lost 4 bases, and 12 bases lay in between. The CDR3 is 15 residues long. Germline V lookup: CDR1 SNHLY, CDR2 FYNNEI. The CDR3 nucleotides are TGTGCCAGCAGTGACTTCGGGCAGTCCACCGGGGAGCTGTTTTTT. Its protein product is CASSDFGQSTGELFF.

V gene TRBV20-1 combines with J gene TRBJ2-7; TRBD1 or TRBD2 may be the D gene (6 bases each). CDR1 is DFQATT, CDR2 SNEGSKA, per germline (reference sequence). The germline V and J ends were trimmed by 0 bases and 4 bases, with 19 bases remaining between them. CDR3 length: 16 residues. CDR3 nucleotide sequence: TGCAGTGCTAGAGATCCGTTGGGGGGCCGCCCATACGAGCAGTACTTC. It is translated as CSARDPLGGRPYEQYF.

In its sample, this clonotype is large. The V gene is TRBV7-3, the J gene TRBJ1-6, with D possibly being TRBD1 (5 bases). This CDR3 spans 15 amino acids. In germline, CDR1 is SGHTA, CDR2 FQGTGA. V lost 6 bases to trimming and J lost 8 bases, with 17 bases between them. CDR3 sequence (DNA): TGTGCCAGCAGGTCTGATCCCGGGGCGCATTCACCCCTCCACTTT. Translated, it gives CASRSDPGAHSPLHF.